This TCR beta chain was captured by sequencing in a study of blood T cell repertoires in COVID-19. Germline CDR1 is ENHRY and CDR2 is SYGVKD. Trimming pared 0 bases from V and 4 bases from J, leaving 13 bases between. There are 16 residues in the CDR3. Method: immunoSEQ multiplex PCR; TCRdb's copy keeps in-frame clones and lacks some. Of 90,000 to 130,000 clones in the sample, roughly 80% were seen once. This sequence joins TRBV10-3 and TRBJ2-1, with D possibly matching TRBD1 (5 bases). This TCR was recovered from a man aged 65 to 85 with acute or convalescent COVID-19. The specimen was peripheral blood. The CDR3 is CAISESGQGHYNEQFF. CDR3 bases: TGTGCCATCAGTGAGTCCGGTCAGGGTCATTACAATGAGCAGTTCTTC.